This record covers a single T cell receptor beta chain. Its antigen is not known. Germline V gives CDR1 DFQATT, CDR2 SNEGSKA (reference sequence). CDR3 length: 15 residues. V gave up 1 base and J gave up 2 bases, with 12 bases separating them. This sample is part of a study of blood T cells in healthy people across ages. General study findings and limits: Bulk PBMC profiling left naive and antigen-experienced comparisons inconclusive. Naive T cell percentage and TCR beta diversity correlated strongly. Age advanced and TCR beta diversity per million T cells fell, roughly linearly.

A sample-barcoded 5' primer and a J-beta primer mix were used in a second PCR of roughly 6 to 11 cycles. Researchers report that a template-switch adaptor with 12 random nucleotides tagged each cDNA molecule. TCRdb analysed the 5' RACE reads with MiXCR anew, one entry per CDR3 protein. The data contain 1 million to 1.2 million distinct CDR3 sequences, roughly two fifths of them singletons. The sequenced material came from blood. V and J are TRBV20-1 and TRBJ2-1; D gene ambiguous. The source of this sequence is a man aged 18 to 29 in good health. The CDR3: CSARGAVAAYNEQFF. Written as DNA, the CDR3 is TGCAGTGCTAGAGGTGCGGTGGCAGCCTACAATGAGCAGTTCTTC.